The T cell receptor (beta chain) under discussion was sequenced for a study of shared clonotypes between healthy human individuals. Germline V gene sequence: CDR1 SQVTM, CDR2 ANQGSEA. Losses at the gene ends were 1 base for V and 8 bases for J; bases not matched to a gene: 17. The CDR3 is made up of 17 amino acids. CD45RO-negative cells were positively selected for CCR7, leaving out terminally differentiated effector memory CD45RA+ cells. HIV-negative, healthy adults without recent acute infections or vaccinations were the donors. Libraries were prepared by immunoSEQ multiplex PCR; TCRdb keeps only in-frame clonotypes and omits some of them. The repertoire has around 2,100,000 clones, about 95% of them found once; the top ten carry less than 1.5%.

This sequence originates from a man between 18 and 29 years old in good health. The sequencing input was naive CD8+ T cells sorted from blood. The chain links TRBV29-1 to TRBJ2-3, with 8 bases identical to TRBD2. CDR3 DNA: TGCAGCGTTGAAGGAGGCCTAGCGGGTTTTTATTCCGGTACGCAGTATTTT. Its protein product is CSVEGGLAGFYSGTQYF.